The sequence of this TCR beta chain was determined in a study of shared clonotypes between healthy human individuals. CDR3 length equals 15 residues. V lost 5 bases, J lost 5 bases, and 16 bases lay in between. CDR1 MNHEY and CDR2 SVGAGI come from the germline V gene. Clones were read by immunoSEQ multiplex PCR, and TCRdb kept only the in-frame ones, dropping some. The sample has approximately 2,000,000 clones, roughly 93% seen once. CD45RO-negative, CCR7-selected cells formed the naive CD8 fraction, which excluded terminally differentiated effector memory CD45RA+ cells. The sequenced sample consisted of naive CD8+ T cells from PBMCs. This receptor was taken from a man in his late teens or twenties in good health. Some clones in this sample may be carry-over from other donors' samples. The chain couples TRBV6-5 to TRBJ2-1, with D perhaps TRBD1 or TRBD2 (6 bases each). The CDR3 loop is CASSGDVGGHNEQFF. CDR3 nucleotide sequence: TGTGCCAGCAGTGGTGACGTCGGGGGCCACAATGAGCAGTTCTTC.